A selection of T cell receptor beta chains follows, all from one sample in a study of T cells in Graves' hyperthyroidism and ophthalmopathy. TCRdb fed the multiplex PCR reads into MiXCR, producing one record per CDR3 protein. The sample has approximately 49,000 distinct CDR3 sequences; about 54% are singletons. The source material was peripheral blood or thyroid tissue (not recorded which). These receptors all stem from a man between 18 and 35 years old with Graves' hyperthyroidism. Each CDR3 is given with its conserved first and last residue. D genes are given only for firm matches. Where a row states a size, it is once, few, many or the class of an expanded clone; other rows omit it.

NA 15 TRBJ1-4 TRBV2 many TGTGCCAGCAGTGAAGAGGGTTATGGTAATGAAAAACTGTTTTTT CASSEEGYGNEKLFF
TRBD1 14 TRBJ1-2 TRBV24-1 NA TGTGCCACCGCGAGAGGACAGGGTAACTATGGCTACACCTTC CATARGQGNYGYTF
NA 10 TRBJ2-7 TRBV9 NA NA CASSVGTGSF
NA 14 TRBJ1-1 TRBV7-3 many TGTGCCAGCAGCCTGTCAGGGACGGGCACTGAAGCTTTCTTT CASSLSGTGTEAFF
TRBD1 16 TRBJ2-3 TRBV5-1 many TGCGCCAGCAGCGTCCTCGGGACAGGGGGTACGGATACGCAGTATTTT CASSVLGTGGTDTQYF
NA 12 TRBJ1-6 TRBV7-2 once TGTGCCAGCAACTATGGACGTTCACCCCTCCACTTT CASNYGRSPLHF
TRBD2 15 TRBJ2-3 TRBV7-8 NA TGTGCCAGCAGCTTCACTAGCGATTTGACAGATACGCAGTATTTT CASSFTSDLTDTQYF
NA 13 TRBJ1-5 TRBV7-9 NA TGTGCCAGCTCACCCCAGGGCAATCAGCCCCAGCATTTT CASSPQGNQPQHF
NA 14 TRBJ2-7 TRBV9 NA TGTGCCAGCAGCGTAGGGTGGGGAGGCTACGAGCAGTACTTC CASSVGWGGYEQYF
NA 13 TRBJ1-1 TRBV7-2 NA TGTGCCAGCAGCTTTAGGGGTGGGACTGAAGCTTTCTTT CASSFRGGTEAFF
NA 16 TRBJ2-7 TRBV5-5 many TGTGCCAGCAGCTTGATTTGGTACCGCCCGTTCGGCGAGCAGTACTTC CASSLIWYRPFGEQYF
TRBD2 16 TRBJ2-5 TRBV25-1 NA TGTGCCAGCAGTGTTAGGACTAGCGGGAGGCAAGAGACCCAGTACTTC CASSVRTSGRQETQYF
NA 24 TRBJ2-2 TRBV29-1 NA NA CSVRPGTSGSSEQYFGPGTGELFF
NA 12 TRBJ1-1 TRBV6-5 many TGTGCCAGCAGGGACACCAACACTGAAGCTTTCTTT CASRDTNTEAFF
TRBD1 13 TRBJ2-7 TRBV6-6 many TGTGCCAGCAGAACCGGACAGGCCTACGAGCAGTACTTC CASRTGQAYEQYF
TRBD1 14 TRBJ2-7 TRBV12-3/TRBV12-4 NA TGTGCCAGCAGACTGGGACAGGGACTTTACGAGCAGTACTTC CASRLGQGLYEQYF
TRBD1 15 TRBJ1-1 TRBV10-1 NA TGCGCCAGCAGCCCGACAGGGGGTGACGACACTGAAGCTTTCTTT CASSPTGGDDTEAFF
TRBD1 15 TRBJ1-1 TRBV9 many TGTGCCAGCAGCGTATTGGACAGGGGGAACACTGAAGCTTTCTTT CASSVLDRGNTEAFF